The 10 T cell receptor beta chains given below trace back to one sample, sequenced in a study of cytomegalovirus exposure and HLA in healthy donors. The PCR had 60 Vbeta and 13 Jbeta primers. Sequencing was performed with immunoSEQ multiplex PCR; in TCRdb, only in-frame clones are kept and a portion is missing. The table has around 150,000 clones, approximately 70% seen once. What was sequenced was PBMCs. Receptors originate from a man aged 35-49 years in good health and CMV-seropositive.

The V gene is TRBV9, the J gene TRBJ2-3, with 11 bases aligning to TRBD1. V lost 6 bases, J lost 3 bases, and 3 bases stayed unmatched. Germline assignment: CDR1 SGDLS and CDR2 YYNGEE. CDR3 length: 14 residues. CDR3 region: CASNRDRGTDTQYF. CDR3 in DNA: TGTGCCAGCAACCGGGACAGGGGGACAGATACGCAGTATTTT.

Notes on this clone: An end of the junction differs from the germline gene, which may be a read error. The rearrangement uses TRBV7-7 and TRBJ2-3; D may be TRBD2 (5 bases). The CDR3 is 14 amino acids. Germline lookup yields CDR1 SSHAT and CDR2 FNYEAQ (reference sequence). The CDR3 DNA follows: TGTGCTAGCAGCCACTCCGGGGTGTCAGATACGCAGTATTTT. Residues: CASSHSGVSDTQYF. The whole variable domain, filled in from reference TRBV7-7 and TRBJ2-3, reads GAGVSQSPRYKVTKRGQDVTLRCDPISSHATLYWYQQALGQGPEFLTYFNYEAQPDKSGLPSDRFSAERPEGSISTLTIQRTEQRDSAMYRCASSHSGVSDTQYFGPGTRLTVL.

V is TRBV12-5 and J is TRBJ2-1; D is possibly TRBD1 (6 bases). Germline-derived CDR1 and CDR2 are LGHNT and FRNRAP. There are 13 residues in the CDR3. The V end was cut by 6 bases, the J end by 10 bases, with 16 bases between. The CDR3: CASGGASYSEQFF. As DNA, the CDR3 is TGTGCTAGTGGGGGGGCATCCTACAGCGAGCAGTTCTTC.

This clone was detected only a few times. The chain couples TRBV7-3 to TRBJ2-2; no firm D call. Per the germline V gene, CDR1 is SGHTA and CDR2 is FQGTGA. There are 13 residues in the CDR3. V gave up 5 bases and J gave up 0 bases, with 4 bases separating them. The CDR3 DNA reads as TGTGCCAGCAGCCCGGCGAACACCGGGGAGCTGTTTTTT. Its protein product is CASSPANTGELFF.

This clone was counted only a few times. The J gene is TRBJ2-7, the V gene TRBV5-4, with TRBD1 matching 10 bases. CDR1 is SGHNT and CDR2 is YYREEE in the germline V gene (reference sequence). This CDR3 has 13 amino acids. After removal of 3 bases from V and 5 bases from J, the junction contained 2 bases not matched to a gene. The CDR3 spells CASSWDRGNEQYF. CDR3 DNA: TGTGCCAGCAGCTGGGACAGGGGAAACGAGCAGTACTTC.

The chain is built from TRBV7-2 and TRBJ2-7; D gene unclear. The CDR3 runs to 14 residues. The V gene lost 1 base and the J gene lost 0 bases, with 7 bases spanning the gap. Germline V lookup: CDR1 SGHTA, CDR2 FQGNSA. The CDR3 is CASSLGPNSYEQYF. The CDR3 bases are TGTGCCAGCAGCTTAGGGCCGAACTCCTACGAGCAGTACTTC.

The CDR3 sequence is CASSPDRPYEQYF. As DNA, the CDR3 is TGCGCCAGCAGTCCCGACAGACCCTACGAGCAGTACTTC. The chain carries TRBV5-1 and TRBJ2-5; weak D call: TRBD1 (5 bases). Gene TRBJ2-7 matches the end of the DNA better, so the J call may be wrong. This CDR3 has 13 amino acids. Germline assignment: CDR1 SGHRS and CDR2 YFSETQ.

The V call is TRBV19, the J call TRBJ2-1, with a possible D match to TRBD1 (5 bases). CDR3 length: 14 amino acids. The germline V and J ends were trimmed by 3 bases and 8 bases, with 14 bases remaining between them. The germline V gene has CDR1 LNHDA and CDR2 SQIVND (reference sequence). CDR3 sequence: CASSIGQGQDEQFF. As DNA, the CDR3 is TGTGCCAGTAGTATCGGGCAGGGCCAGGATGAGCAGTTCTTC.

This rearrangement joins TRBV6-1 to TRBJ1-1; a weak D match, TRBD1 (5 bases). V was clipped by 2 bases and J by 10 bases, with 11 bases between them. Germline assignment: CDR1 MNHNS and CDR2 SASEGT. The CDR3 spans 12 residues. The CDR3 region is CASSEPGVRAFF. In DNA form, the CDR3 reads TGTGCCAGCAGTGAACCGGGGGTCAGAGCTTTCTTT.

This clone occurred a few times. The chain employs TRBV27 and TRBJ1-2; D is undetermined. Per germline, CDR1 MNHEY and CDR2 SMNVEV (reference sequence). This CDR3 is built from 12 residues. Trimming took 0 bases from V and 4 from J, leaving 3 bases between them. CDR3 protein: CASSLSAYGYTF. In DNA form, the CDR3 reads TGTGCCAGCAGTTTATCGGCCTATGGCTACACCTTC.